This T cell receptor (beta chain) was captured by sequencing in a study of tumor-infiltrating lymphocytes in primary liver carcinoma. Study in general: Samples had roughly 3.65 to 7.13 million productive TCRbeta reads, comparable between tissue types. Study-level findings and limits: Against blood, tumors held a significantly higher top-250-clone fraction (p = 0.039).

Making TCR beta cDNA involved approximately 0.5 ug total RNA and a constant-region primer. The TCR beta library was amplified through three nested multiplex PCR rounds in a modified ARM-PCR procedure. The first two PCR rounds used TRBV1-TRBV30 forward primers with a C-beta reverse primer, roughly 10 cycles each. MiXCR was run by TCRdb on the multiplex PCR reads, yielding one entry per CDR3 protein. The sample has 99,000 or so distinct CDR3 sequences, approximately 71% seen once. Both RNA and DNA were isolated together from around 20-30 mg of bulk tissue that had not been sorted. Germline loops: CDR1 MNHEY, CDR2 SVGAGI. Trimming shortened V by 4 bases and J by 12 bases, and 22 bases separated the two germline ends. CDR3 length equals 15 residues. On this clonotype itself: Antigen unknown.

The V gene is TRBV6-5, the J gene TRBJ2-1, with D tentatively TRBD2 (6 bases). The sequence was collected from a woman aged 60-75 years with primary liver carcinoma and hepatitis B virus infection. The sample taken for sequencing was liver tumor tissue from sampling region 5. The subset is: tumor region T5, tumor centre. CDR3 nucleotide sequence: TGTGCCAGCAGTTCCAGGACTAACAGGAGGGGTGTGCAGTTCTTC. This translates into CASSSRTNRRGVQFF.